The entry that follows covers one T cell receptor beta chain sequence. This entry belongs to a study of T cell responses to AZD1222 COVID-19 vaccine. J lost 6 bases, V lost 4 bases, and 9 bases had no gene match. Germline lookup yields CDR1 MNHEY and CDR2 SVGAGI. This CDR3 has 15 residues. The method was immunoSEQ multiplex PCR; TCRdb's version includes in-frame clones alone and lacks a portion of them. The sample lists roughly 180,000 clones; approximately 90% were seen once. Source: peripheral blood, taken 28 days after the second AZD1222 dose. The TCR comes from an adult who received the AZD1222 COVID-19 vaccine. V gene TRBV6-5 combines with J gene TRBJ1-1; 9 positions agree with TRBD1. In DNA form, the CDR3 reads TGTGCCAGCAGTTTAGGGACAGGGAGATTCGCTGAAGCTTTCTTT. It codes for CASSLGTGRFAEAFF.